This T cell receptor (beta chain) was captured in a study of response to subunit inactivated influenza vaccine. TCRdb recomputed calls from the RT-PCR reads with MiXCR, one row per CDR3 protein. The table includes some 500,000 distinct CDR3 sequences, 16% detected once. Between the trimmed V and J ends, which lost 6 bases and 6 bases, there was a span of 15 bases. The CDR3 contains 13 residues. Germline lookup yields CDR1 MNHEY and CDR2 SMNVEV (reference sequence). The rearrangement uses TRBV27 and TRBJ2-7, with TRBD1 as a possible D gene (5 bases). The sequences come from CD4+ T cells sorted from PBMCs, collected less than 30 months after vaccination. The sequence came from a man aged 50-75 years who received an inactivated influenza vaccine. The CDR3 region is CASRQSGGAEQYF. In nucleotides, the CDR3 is TGTGCCAGCAGGCAGTCAGGTGGGGCCGAGCAGTACTTC.